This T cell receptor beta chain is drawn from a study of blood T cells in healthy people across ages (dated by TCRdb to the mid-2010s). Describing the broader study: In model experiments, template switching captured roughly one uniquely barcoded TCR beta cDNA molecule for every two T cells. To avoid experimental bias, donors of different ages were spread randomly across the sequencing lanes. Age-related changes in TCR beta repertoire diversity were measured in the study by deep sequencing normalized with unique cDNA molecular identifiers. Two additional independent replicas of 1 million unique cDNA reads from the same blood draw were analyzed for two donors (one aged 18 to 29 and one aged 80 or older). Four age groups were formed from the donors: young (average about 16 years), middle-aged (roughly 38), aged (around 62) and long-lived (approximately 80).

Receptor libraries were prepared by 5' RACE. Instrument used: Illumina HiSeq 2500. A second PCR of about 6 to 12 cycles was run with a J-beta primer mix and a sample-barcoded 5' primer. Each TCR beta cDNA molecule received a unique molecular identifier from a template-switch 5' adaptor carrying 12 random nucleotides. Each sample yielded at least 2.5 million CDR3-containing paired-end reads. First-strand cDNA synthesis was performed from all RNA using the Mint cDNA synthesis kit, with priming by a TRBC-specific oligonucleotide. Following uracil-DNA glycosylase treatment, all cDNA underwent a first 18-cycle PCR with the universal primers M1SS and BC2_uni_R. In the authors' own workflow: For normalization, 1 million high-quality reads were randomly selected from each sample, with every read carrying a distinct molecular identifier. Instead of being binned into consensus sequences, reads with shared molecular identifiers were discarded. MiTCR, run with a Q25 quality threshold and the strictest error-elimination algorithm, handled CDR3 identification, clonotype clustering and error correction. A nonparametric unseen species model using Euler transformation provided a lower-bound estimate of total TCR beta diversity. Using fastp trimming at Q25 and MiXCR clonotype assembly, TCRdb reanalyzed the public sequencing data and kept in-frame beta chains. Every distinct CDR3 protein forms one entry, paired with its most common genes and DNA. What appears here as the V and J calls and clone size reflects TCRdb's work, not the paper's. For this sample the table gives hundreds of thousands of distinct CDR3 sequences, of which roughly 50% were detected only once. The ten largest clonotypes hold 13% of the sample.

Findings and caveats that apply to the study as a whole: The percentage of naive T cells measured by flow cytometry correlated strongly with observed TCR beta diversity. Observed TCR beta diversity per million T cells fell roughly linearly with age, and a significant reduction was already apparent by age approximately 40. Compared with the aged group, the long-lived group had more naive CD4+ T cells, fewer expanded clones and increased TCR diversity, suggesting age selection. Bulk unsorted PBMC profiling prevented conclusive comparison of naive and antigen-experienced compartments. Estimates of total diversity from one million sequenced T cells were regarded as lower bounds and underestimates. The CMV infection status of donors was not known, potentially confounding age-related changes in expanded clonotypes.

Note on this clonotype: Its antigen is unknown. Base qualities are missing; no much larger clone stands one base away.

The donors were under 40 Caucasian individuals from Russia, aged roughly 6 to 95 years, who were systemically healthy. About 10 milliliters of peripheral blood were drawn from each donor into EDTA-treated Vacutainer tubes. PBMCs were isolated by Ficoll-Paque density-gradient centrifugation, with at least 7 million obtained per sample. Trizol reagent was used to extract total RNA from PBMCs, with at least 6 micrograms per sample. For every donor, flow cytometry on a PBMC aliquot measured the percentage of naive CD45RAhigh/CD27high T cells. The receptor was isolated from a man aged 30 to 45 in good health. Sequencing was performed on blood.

In nucleotide form, the sequence is TGTGCCAGCAGCTCCCTAGCGGGGCAAGAGACCCAGTACTTC. It translates to CASSSLAGQETQYF. The V gene is TRBV5-6 and the J gene is TRBJ2-5, with 9 junctional bases fitting TRBD2. Including the terminal cysteine and phenylalanine, the CDR3 comprises 14 residues. Solely the CDR3 DNA is kept, with 42 bases framed from the first base. Trimming takes 3 bases off V and 2 bases off J; junction bases not matched to a gene: 2. CDR1 SGHDT and CDR2 YYEEEE are derived from the germline V gene.